This TCR beta chain was profiled in a study of blood T cells in healthy people across ages. Study observations and caveats: Per-million-T-cell TCR beta diversity fell roughly linearly with age.

From germline, CDR1 is SGHDT and CDR2 YYEEEE. V dropped 1 base and J dropped 11; count of bases not matched to a gene: 12. This CDR3 contains 15 residues. In regard to this clonotype: Its specificity is not known. A single base separates this from a much larger clone, so it may be a read error.

Every donor gave ten milliliters of peripheral blood. Per-sample PBMC isolation yielded at least 6.5 million cells. PCR was performed a second time for about 7 to 12 cycles using a sample-barcoded 5' primer and a J-beta primer mix. Through a template-switch adaptor with 12 random nucleotides, each cDNA molecule received a tag. TCRdb ran MiXCR on the 5' RACE reads and lists one entry per CDR3 protein. Of more than 800,000 distinct CDR3 sequences in the sample, 29% were seen once. The TCR comes from an elderly woman in good health. The source material was blood. The V call is TRBV5-6, the J call TRBJ2-5; 9 positions match TRBD2. CDR3 coding DNA: TGTGCCAGCAGCTTGCTGGCGGGGGGGCCGAATGAGCAGTACTTC. Translation gives CASSLLAGGPNEQYF.